This TCR beta chain is drawn from a study of blood T cell repertoires in COVID-19. Study background: Material from acute and convalescent COVID-19 was sourced from the United States, Italy and Spain. PBMCs, B-cell-depleted T cells, or T cells were the source of the cDNA or gDNA that made up the material.

A few counts support this clone. Followed longitudinally, the Seattle patients had been enrolled during active infection. The germline gives CDR1 SGHAT, CDR2 FQNNGV. The CDR3 sequence is 14 residues long. The V and J ends lost 8 bases and 1 base respectively, with 11 bases between them. Original handling: Reference gene primer amplification in the assay estimated nucleated cell counts. Using immunoSEQ multiplex PCR, the repertoire was profiled, and TCRdb retains in-frame clones only, with some absent. V and J calls and clone size are those listed in that table; D and trimming were worked out from the DNA. The table lists around 230,000 clones, around 86% of them singletons.

The TCR originated in a man aged 45 to 65 with COVID-19, enrolled during active disease. Sequencing used peripheral blood. This chain links TRBV11-2 with TRBJ1-4, with a possible D match to TRBD1 (6 bases). CDR3 loop: CASGTGRTNEKLFF. CDR3 nucleotide sequence: TGTGCCAGCGGAACAGGGAGAACTAATGAAAAACTGTTTTTT.